Listed here is a single T cell receptor beta chain. No antigen is known for it. The CDR3 contains 14 residues. The sample originates from a study of T cells expressing NK-cell markers. At the level of the study: The authors derived TCR beta repertoires from sorted CD3+CD56+NKG2C+, CD3+CD56+NKG2C- and CD3+CD56-NKG2C+ T cells. Study results and limitations: There remained a lack of clarity about HCMV specificity of expanded NKG2C+ T cell clones. Among CD8+ T cells from six donors, dominant NKG2C+ clonotypes accounted for roughly 1.0-7.0%.

TCRdb re-called the 5' RACE reads; one entry per CDR3 protein, DNA not given. The data show about 260,000 distinct CDR3 sequences, and the top ten clones hold more than 3.5%. The genes are TRBV12-3 or TRBV12-4 and TRBJ2-3; the TRBD2 assignment by TCRdb is unverifiable without DNA. Sequences were obtained from blood T cells: a sorted CD56 or NKG2C T cell subset, CD4+ or CD8+ T cells, or bulk PBMC T cells (not recorded which). The clonotype was recovered from a woman aged 18 to 75 in good health. The CDR3 loop is CASSYQRGTDTQYF.